This T cell receptor (beta chain) was recovered during a study of a mutant IDH1 vaccine in newly diagnosed glioma. The time point was: week 23, last vaccination. Vaccinated patients received 300 ug of mutant IDH1 20-mer peptide per dose, with topical imiquimod. A remark on this clone: The antigen is undetermined.

The CDR3 is made up of 11 amino acids. V was cut by 4 bases and J by 10 bases, with 10 bases left in between. CDR1 SQVTM and CDR2 ANQGSEA come from the germline V gene. Repertoires were generated with immunoSEQ multiplex PCR, while TCRdb's copy carries only in-frame clones and drops some. The sample carries 50,000 to 70,000 clones, 87% recorded once. This sequence joins TRBV29-1 and TRBJ2-2; a possible D gene is TRBD2 (5 bases). The material sequenced was PBMCs, taken from a glioma patient whose treatment included an IDH1 peptide vaccine. The clonotype comes from a man aged 35 to 55 with glioma. Here the CDR3 DNA reads TGCAGCGTTGTAGAGGGAGTGGAGCTGTTTTTT. Protein: CSVVEGVELFF.